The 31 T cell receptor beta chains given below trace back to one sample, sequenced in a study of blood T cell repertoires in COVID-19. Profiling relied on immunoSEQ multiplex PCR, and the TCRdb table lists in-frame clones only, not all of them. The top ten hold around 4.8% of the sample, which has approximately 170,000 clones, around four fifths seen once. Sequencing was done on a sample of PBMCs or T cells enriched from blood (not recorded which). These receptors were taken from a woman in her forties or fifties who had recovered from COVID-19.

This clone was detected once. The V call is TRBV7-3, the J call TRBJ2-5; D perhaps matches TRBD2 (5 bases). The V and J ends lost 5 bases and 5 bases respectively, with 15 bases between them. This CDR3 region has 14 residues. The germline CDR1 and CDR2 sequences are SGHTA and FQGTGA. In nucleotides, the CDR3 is TGTGCCAGCAGCCCCTCACTAGTGGGGGAGACCCAGTACTTC. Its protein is CASSPSLVGETQYF. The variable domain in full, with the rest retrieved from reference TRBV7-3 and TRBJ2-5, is GAGVSQTPSNKVTEKGKYVELRCDPISGHTALYWYRQSLGQGPEFLIYFQGTGAADDSGLPNDRFFAVRPEGSVSTLKIQRTERGDSAVYLCASSPSLVGETQYFGPGTRLLVL.

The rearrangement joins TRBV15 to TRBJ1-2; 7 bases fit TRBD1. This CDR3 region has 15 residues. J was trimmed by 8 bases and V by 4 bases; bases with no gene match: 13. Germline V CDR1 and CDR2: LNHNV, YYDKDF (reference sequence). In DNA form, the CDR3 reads TGTGCCACCAGCAAAGCACAGGGGACCCTCGGGGGCTACACCTTC. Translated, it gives CATSKAQGTLGGYTF.

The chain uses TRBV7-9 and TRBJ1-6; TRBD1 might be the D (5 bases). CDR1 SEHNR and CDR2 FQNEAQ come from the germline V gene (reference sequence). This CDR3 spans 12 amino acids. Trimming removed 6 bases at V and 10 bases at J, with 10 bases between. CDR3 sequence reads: CASSSQDSPLHF. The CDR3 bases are TGTGCCAGCAGTTCACAGGACTCACCCCTCCACTTT.

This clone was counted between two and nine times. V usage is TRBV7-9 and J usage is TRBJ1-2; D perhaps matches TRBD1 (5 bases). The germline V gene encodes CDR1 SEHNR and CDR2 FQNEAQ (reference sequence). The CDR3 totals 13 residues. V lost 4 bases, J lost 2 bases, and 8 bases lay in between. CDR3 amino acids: CASSWGENYGYTF. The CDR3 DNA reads TGTGCCAGCAGCTGGGGGGAAAACTATGGCTACACCTTC.

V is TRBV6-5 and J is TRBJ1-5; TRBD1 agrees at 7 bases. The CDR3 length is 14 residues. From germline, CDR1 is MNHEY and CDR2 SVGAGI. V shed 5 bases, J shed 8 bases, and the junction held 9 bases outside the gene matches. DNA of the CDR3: TGTGCCAGCAGTCCCTACAGGGGTCATGAGCCCCAGCATTTT. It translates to CASSPYRGHEPQHF.

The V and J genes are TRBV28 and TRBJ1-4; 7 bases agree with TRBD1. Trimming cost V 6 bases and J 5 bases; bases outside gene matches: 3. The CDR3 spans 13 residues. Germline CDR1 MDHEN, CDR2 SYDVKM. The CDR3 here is CASRADRNEKLFF. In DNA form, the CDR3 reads TGTGCCAGCAGGGCGGACAGGAATGAAAAACTGTTTTTT.

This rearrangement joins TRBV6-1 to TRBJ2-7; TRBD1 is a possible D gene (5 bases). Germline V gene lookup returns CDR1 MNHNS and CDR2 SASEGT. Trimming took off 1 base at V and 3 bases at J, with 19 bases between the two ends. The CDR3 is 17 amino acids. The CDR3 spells CASSEDRSPIPYYEQYV. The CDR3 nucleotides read TGTGCCAGCAGTGAAGACAGGAGCCCGATACCTTACTACGAGCAGTACGTC.

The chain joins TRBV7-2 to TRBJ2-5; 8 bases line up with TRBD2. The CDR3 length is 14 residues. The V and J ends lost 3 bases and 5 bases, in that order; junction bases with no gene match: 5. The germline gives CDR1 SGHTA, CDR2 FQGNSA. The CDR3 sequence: CASSFAGGAETQYF. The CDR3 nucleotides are TGTGCCAGCAGCTTCGCGGGGGGTGCTGAGACCCAGTACTTC.

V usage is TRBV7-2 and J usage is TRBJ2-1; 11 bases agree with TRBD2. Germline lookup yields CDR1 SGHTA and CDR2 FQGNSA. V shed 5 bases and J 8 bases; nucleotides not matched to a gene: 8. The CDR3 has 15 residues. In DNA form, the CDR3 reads TGTGCCAGCAGCGTAACTAGCGGGAGTTGGGATGAGCAGTTCTTC. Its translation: CASSVTSGSWDEQFF.

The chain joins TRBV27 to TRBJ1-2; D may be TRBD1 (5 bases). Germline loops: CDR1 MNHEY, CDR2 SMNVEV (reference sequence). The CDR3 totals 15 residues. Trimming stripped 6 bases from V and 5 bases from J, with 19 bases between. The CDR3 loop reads CASRPGWGRAYGYTF. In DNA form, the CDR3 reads TGTGCCAGCAGGCCCGGGTGGGGCCGGGCATATGGCTACACCTTC.

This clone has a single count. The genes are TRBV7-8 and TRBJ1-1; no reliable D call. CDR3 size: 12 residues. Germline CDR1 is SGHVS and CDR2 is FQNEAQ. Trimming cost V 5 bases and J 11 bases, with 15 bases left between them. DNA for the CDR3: TGTGCCAGCAGCCTAGGGTCGGGGAGTGCTTTCTTT. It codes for CASSLGSGSAFF.

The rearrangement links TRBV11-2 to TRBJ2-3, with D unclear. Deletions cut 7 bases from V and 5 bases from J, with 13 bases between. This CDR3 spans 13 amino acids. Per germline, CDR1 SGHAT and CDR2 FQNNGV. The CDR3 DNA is TGTGCCAGCACCAGGAAGTTGGAAGATACGCAGTATTTT. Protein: CASTRKLEDTQYF.

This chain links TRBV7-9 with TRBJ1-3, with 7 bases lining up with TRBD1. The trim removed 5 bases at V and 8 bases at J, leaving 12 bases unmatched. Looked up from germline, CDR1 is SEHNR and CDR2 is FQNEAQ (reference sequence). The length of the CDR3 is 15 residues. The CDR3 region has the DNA TGTGCCAGCAGCCACGGGACAGTCTCTGCGGACACCATATATTTT. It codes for CASSHGTVSADTIYF.

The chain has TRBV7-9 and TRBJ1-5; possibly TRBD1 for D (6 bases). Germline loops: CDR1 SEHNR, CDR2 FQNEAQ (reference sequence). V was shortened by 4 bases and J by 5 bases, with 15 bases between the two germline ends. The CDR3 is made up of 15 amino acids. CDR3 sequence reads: CASSSGTRVDQPQHF. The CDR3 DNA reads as TGTGCCAGCAGCTCCGGGACAAGGGTGGATCAGCCCCAGCATTTT. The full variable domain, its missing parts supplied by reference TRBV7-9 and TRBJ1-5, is DTGVSQNPRHKITKRGQNVTFRCDPISEHNRLYWYRQTLGQGPEFLTYFQNEAQLEKSRLLSDRFSAERPKGSFSTLEIQRTEQGDSAMYLCASSSGTRVDQPQHFGDGTRLSIL.

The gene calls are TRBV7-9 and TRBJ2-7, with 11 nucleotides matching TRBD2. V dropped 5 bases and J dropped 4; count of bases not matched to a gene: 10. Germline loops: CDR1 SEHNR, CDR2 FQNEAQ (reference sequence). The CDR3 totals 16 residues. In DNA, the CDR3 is TGTGCCAGCAGCCCACCGGGGACTAGCGGAACTTACGAGCAGTACGTC. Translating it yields CASSPPGTSGTYEQYV.

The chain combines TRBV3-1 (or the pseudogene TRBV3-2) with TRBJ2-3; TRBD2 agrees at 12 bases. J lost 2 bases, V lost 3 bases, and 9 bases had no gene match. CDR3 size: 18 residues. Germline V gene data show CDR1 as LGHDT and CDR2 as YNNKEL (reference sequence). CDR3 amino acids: CASSQVQLAGGPTDTQYF. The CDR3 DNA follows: TGTGCCAGCAGCCAGGTCCAACTAGCGGGAGGCCCCACAGATACGCAGTATTTT.

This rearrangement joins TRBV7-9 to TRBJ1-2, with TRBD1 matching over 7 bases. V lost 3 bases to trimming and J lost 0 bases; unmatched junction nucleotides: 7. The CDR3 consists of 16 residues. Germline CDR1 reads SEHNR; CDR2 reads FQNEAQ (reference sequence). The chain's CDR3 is CASSFSGTEANYGYTF. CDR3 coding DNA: TGTGCCAGCAGCTTCTCCGGGACAGAAGCTAACTATGGCTACACCTTC.

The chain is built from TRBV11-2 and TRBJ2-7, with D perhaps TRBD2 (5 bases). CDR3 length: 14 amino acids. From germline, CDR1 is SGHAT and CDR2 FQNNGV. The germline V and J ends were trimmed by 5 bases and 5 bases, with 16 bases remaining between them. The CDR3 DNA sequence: TGTGCCAGCAGCAAGCGGCAGCCTGGGGACGAGCAGTACGTC. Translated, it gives CASSKRQPGDEQYV.

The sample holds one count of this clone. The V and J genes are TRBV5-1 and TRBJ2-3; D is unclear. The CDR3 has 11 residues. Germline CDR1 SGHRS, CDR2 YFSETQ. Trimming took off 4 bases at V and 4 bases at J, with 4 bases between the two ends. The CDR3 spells CASSTADTQYF. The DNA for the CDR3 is TGCGCCAGCAGCACTGCAGATACGCAGTATTTT.

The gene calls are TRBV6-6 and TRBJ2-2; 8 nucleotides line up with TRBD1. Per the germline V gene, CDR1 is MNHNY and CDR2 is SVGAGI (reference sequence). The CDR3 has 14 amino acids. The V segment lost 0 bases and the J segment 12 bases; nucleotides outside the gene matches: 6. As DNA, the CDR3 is TGTGCCAGCAGTTACTCCCCCGGACAGGGCAAGCTGTTTTTT. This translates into CASSYSPGQGKLFF.

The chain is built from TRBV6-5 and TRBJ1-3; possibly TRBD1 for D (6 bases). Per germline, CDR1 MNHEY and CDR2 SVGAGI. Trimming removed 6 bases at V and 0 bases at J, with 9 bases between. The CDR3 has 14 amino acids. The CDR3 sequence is CASSRQDSGNTIYF. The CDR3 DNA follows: TGTGCCAGCAGCAGACAGGACTCTGGAAACACCATATATTTT.

In DNA form, the CDR3 reads TGTGCCAGCAGCCCTACAGGGGGCGGCGAGCAGTACGTC. As protein: CASSPTGGGEQYV. This chain connects TRBV7-9 to TRBJ2-7, with TRBD1 identical over 9 bases. Germline CDR1 reads SEHNR; CDR2 reads FQNEAQ (reference sequence). V was clipped by 5 bases and J by 6 bases; unmatched bases: 5. This CDR3 is 13 amino acids long.

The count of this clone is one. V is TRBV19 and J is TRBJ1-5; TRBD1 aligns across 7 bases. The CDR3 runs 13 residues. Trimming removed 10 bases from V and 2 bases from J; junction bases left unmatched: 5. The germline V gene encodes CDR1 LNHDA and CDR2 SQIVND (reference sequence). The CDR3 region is CATKDRGNQPQHF. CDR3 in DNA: TGTGCCACTAAAGACAGGGGCAATCAGCCCCAGCATTTT.

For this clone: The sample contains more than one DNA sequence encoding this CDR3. The CDR3 protein is CASSLTVVEQFF. The DNA of the CDR3 is TGCGCCAGCAGCTTGACGGTTGTTGAGCAGTTCTTC. V gene TRBV5-1 combines with J gene TRBJ2-1; D unresolved. Looked up from germline, CDR1 is SGHRS and CDR2 is YFSETQ. This CDR3 contains 12 residues. The V end was cut by 1 base, the J end by 9 bases, with 8 bases between.

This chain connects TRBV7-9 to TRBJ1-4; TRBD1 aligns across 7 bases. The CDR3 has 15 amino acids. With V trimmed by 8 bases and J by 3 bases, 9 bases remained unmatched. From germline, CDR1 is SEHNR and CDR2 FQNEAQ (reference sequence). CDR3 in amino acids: CASGTSGGPNEKLFF. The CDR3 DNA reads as TGTGCCAGCGGTACATCAGGGGGACCTAATGAAAAACTGTTTTTT.

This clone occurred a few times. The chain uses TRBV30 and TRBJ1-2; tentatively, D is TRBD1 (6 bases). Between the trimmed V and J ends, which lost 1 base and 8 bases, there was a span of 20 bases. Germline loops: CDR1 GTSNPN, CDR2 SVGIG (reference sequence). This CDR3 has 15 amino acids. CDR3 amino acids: CAWSDPRGGRRGYTF. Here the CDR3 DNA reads TGTGCCTGGAGTGACCCTCGGGGGGGGCGGAGGGGCTACACCTTC.

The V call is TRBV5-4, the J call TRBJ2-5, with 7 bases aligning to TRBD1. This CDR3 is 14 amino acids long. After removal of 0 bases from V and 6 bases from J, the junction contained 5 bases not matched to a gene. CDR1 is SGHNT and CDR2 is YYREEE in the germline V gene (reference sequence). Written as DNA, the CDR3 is TGTGCCAGCAGCTTGGTAGGGGGCAGGCAGACCCAGTACTTC. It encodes CASSLVGGRQTQYF.

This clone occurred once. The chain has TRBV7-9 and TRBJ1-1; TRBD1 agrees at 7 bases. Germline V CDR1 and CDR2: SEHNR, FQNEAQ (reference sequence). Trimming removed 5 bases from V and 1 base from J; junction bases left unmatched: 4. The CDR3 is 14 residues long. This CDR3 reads CASSEDRWNTEAFF. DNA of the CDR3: TGTGCCAGCAGCGAGGACAGGTGGAACACTGAAGCTTTCTTT.

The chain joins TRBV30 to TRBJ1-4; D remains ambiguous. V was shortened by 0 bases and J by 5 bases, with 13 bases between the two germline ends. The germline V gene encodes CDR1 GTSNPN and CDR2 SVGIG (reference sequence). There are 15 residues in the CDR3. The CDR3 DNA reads TGTGCCTGGAGTGTACCCCAGGCATCGAATGAAAAACTGTTTTTT. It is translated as CAWSVPQASNEKLFF.

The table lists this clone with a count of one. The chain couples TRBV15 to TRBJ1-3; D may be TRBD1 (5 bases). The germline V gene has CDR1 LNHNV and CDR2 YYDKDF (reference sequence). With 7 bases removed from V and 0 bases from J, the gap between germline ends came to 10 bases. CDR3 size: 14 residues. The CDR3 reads CATTRDFSGNTIYF. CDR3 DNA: TGTGCCACCACTAGGGACTTCTCTGGAAACACCATATATTTT. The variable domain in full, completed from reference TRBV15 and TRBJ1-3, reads DAMVIQNPRYQVTQFGKPVTLSCSQTLNHNVMYWYQQKSSQAPKLLFHYYDKDFNNEADTPDNFQSRRPNTSFCFLDIRSPGLGDTAMYLCATTRDFSGNTIYFGEGSWLTVV.

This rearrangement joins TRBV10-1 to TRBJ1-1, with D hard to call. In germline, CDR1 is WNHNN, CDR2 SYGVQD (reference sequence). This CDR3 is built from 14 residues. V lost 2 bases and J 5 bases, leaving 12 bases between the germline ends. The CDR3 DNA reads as TGCGCCAGCAGTGAGATGTCCGAGGGTACTGAAGCTTTCTTT. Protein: CASSEMSEGTEAFF.